This passage covers 3 T cell receptor beta chains from one sample sequenced in a study of chemoradiotherapy in HPV16-positive cancers. Method: immunoSEQ multiplex PCR; TCRdb's copy keeps in-frame clones and lacks some. The sample has 25,000 to 35,000 clones, around 90% seen once. Here the sequenced sample was blood, taken from a patient who underwent chemoradiotherapy. These receptors all stem from a human donor with HPV-associated anogenital cancer.

The chain employs TRBV4-1 and TRBJ2-2; maybe TRBD2 (5 bases). The CDR3 length is 15 residues. Germline values: CDR1 MGHRA, CDR2 YSYEKL. Trimming cost V 4 bases and J 1 base, with 10 bases left between them. CDR3: CASSLGGENTGELFF. For the CDR3, the DNA is TGCGCCAGCAGCCTTGGAGGAGAGAACACCGGGGAGCTGTTTTTT.

The rearrangement uses TRBV5-5 and TRBJ2-1; D perhaps matches TRBD1 (6 bases). The length of the CDR3 is 16 residues. Germline V gives CDR1 SGHKS, CDR2 YYEKEE (reference sequence). The V end was cut by 4 bases, the J end by 9 bases, with 23 bases between. CDR3 in amino acids: CASSPTYRDTLAEQFF. DNA of the CDR3: TGTGCCAGCAGCCCAACCTATCGGGACACCCTAGCTGAGCAGTTCTTC.

The chain uses TRBV6-6 and TRBJ2-5; 7 bases map to TRBD1. Germline V gene lookup returns CDR1 MNHNY and CDR2 SVGAGI (reference sequence). The V gene end was trimmed by 2 bases and the J gene end by 2 bases; junction bases not matched to a gene: 5. This CDR3 has 15 amino acids. In DNA form, the CDR3 reads TGTGCCAGCAGTTACGAGGACAGGTCACAAGAGACCCAGTACTTC. This codes for CASSYEDRSQETQYF.